A selection of T cell receptor beta chains follows, all from one sample in a study of cytomegalovirus exposure and HLA in healthy donors. TCRdb's table, derived via immunoSEQ multiplex PCR, lists solely in-frame clones and lacks some. The sample lists about 200,000 clones, roughly three quarters occurring once. The sequenced sample consisted of PBMCs. These receptors originate from a man between 50 and 59 years old in good health and CMV-seronegative. Both conserved end residues are part of each CDR3. A D gene is named only where the DNA matches it firmly. Clone size is not always given. Where it is, it says once, few, many or a class for expanded clones.

V gene	clone size	J gene	D gene	CDR3 DNA	CDR3 protein
TRBV2	-	TRBJ1-1	-	TGTGCCAGCAGTGAACTGGTCGGGGGGAGAGCTTTCTTT	CASSELVGGRAFF
TRBV19	-	TRBJ1-5	-	TGTGCCAGTAGTATTATGGTTTCTCGGGGGGATAGCAATCAGCCCCAGCATTTT	CASSIMVSRGDSNQPQHF
TRBV6-5	few	TRBJ1-5	-	TGTGCCAGCAGGGACCCGGGGGGAGGGCAGCCCCAGCATTTT	CASRDPGGGQPQHF
TRBV6-5	-	TRBJ1-1	-	TGTGCCAGCAGCTTCTCATTGCGGGGTATCACTGAAGCTTTCTTT	CASSFSLRGITEAFF
TRBV9	-	TRBJ2-7	-	TGTGCCAGCAGCGTAGGTGGCGGAAGAAACTACGAGCAGTACTTC	CASSVGGGRNYEQYF
TRBV9	few	TRBJ2-5	TRBD2	TGTGCCAGCAGCAGCTATGGGGGGGGCCAAGAGACCCAGTACTTC	CASSSYGGGQETQYF
TRBV28	once	TRBJ2-5	-	TGTGCCAGCAGTTTTTGGAGGGGCCAAGAGACCCAGTACTTC	CASSFWRGQETQYF
TRBV2	few	TRBJ1-2	TRBD1	TGTGCCAGCGGACAGGGGGTGGAGCGGGGCTACACCTTC	CASGQGVERGYTF
TRBV29-1	-	TRBJ2-5	-	TGCAGCGTTGACTTAGGAGGGACCCAGTACTTC	CSVDLGGTQYF
TRBV9	-	TRBJ2-1	-	TGTGCCAGCAGCGTAGTCGGGGTTTCCTACAATGAGCAGTTCTTC	CASSVVGVSYNEQFF
TRBV28	-	TRBJ1-1	-	TGTGCCAGCAGTTTTGGGCGTGGAACTGGTCTTTCTGAAGCTTTCTTT	CASSFGRGTGLSEAFF
TRBV11-2	-	TRBJ1-5	-	TGTGCCAGCAGCTTAGACAGTAGCAATCAGCCCCAGCATTTT	CASSLDSSNQPQHF
TRBV18	few	TRBJ2-1	-	TGTGCCAGCTCACCCCAGGGGGCAGCGGGAGAGCAGTTCTTC	CASSPQGAAGEQFF
TRBV6-6	few	TRBJ1-1	-	TGTGCCAGCAGTTACTCGGGGCAGTCAAACACTGAAGCTTTCTTT	CASSYSGQSNTEAFF
TRBV11-2	-	TRBJ2-7	-	TGTGCCAGCACCACCCGGGGGGCAGGCGAGCAGTACTTC	CASTTRGAGEQYF
TRBV28	-	TRBJ2-3	TRBD1	TGTGCCAGCAGTTCGACAGGGGAGAGCACAGATACGCAGTATTTT	CASSSTGESTDTQYF
TRBV5-1	-	TRBJ2-1	TRBD2	TGCGCCAGCAGCCCACTAGCGGGAGTGGGATACAATGAGCAGTTCTTC	CASSPLAGVGYNEQFF
TRBV15	many	TRBJ1-2	-	TGTGCCACCAGCAGAGAGGGGAGGGACCATGGCTACACCTTC	CATSREGRDHGYTF
TRBV5-4	-	TRBJ2-2	TRBD1	TGTGCCAGCAGCTCCATGACAGGGACCGGGGAGCTGTTTTTT	CASSSMTGTGELFF
TRBV5-8	-	TRBJ2-7	-	TGTGCCAGCAGCTTGGGACTAGGGCCCTACGAGCAGTACTTC	CASSLGLGPYEQYF
TRBV6-5	-	TRBJ2-3	TRBD2	TGTGCCAGCAGTTATAAGCTAGCGGGAGGGACGCAGTATTTT	CASSYKLAGGTQYF
TRBV27	-	TRBJ2-7	-	TGTGCCAGCAGACCTGCGGGGACAGACTCCTACGAGCAGTACTTC	CASRPAGTDSYEQYF
TRBV25-1	few	TRBJ2-7	TRBD2	TGTGCCACAAGCGGGAGGAGCTCCTACGAGCAGTACTTC	CATSGRSSYEQYF
TRBV29-1	-	TRBJ2-7	TRBD1	TGCAGCGTTGTGGGACAGTCCTACGAGCAGTACTTC	CSVVGQSYEQYF
TRBV7-2	-	TRBJ2-7	-	TGTGCCAGCAGCTTAGACGGGAGCCGGTACGAGCAGTACTTC	CASSLDGSRYEQYF
TRBV19	-	TRBJ1-5	-	TGTGCCAGTAGTACCCGGGGGGAGCCAGGAGGCAATCAGCCCCAGCATTTT	CASSTRGEPGGNQPQHF
TRBV18	-	TRBJ2-1	TRBD1	TGTGCCAGCTCAAGGGACAGTTACTACAATGAGCAGTTCTTC	CASSRDSYYNEQFF
TRBV12-5	-	TRBJ2-7	-	TGTGCTAGTGGTCACGCGGCCTACGAGCAGTACTTC	CASGHAAYEQYF
TRBV6-1	-	TRBJ2-7	TRBD2	TGTGCCAGCAGTTTCCTTAGCGGGGGGACGGACGAGCAGTACTTC	CASSFLSGGTDEQYF
TRBV29-1	-	TRBJ1-1	-	TGCAGCGTTGTGCTCGGGAACACTGAAGCTTTCTTT	CSVVLGNTEAFF
TRBV28	-	TRBJ2-7	TRBD2	TGTGCCAGCAGTTTAGGAAGGGGCGGGAGGGCCGTCGAGCAGTACTTC	CASSLGRGGRAVEQYF
TRBV9	-	TRBJ2-3	-	TGTGCCAGCAGCCGGGGAGTCACAGATACGCAGTATTTT	CASSRGVTDTQYF
TRBV4-1	-	TRBJ1-1	-	TGCGCCAGCAGCCAGCCCCAGTGGAACACTGAAGCTTTCTTT	CASSQPQWNTEAFF
TRBV5-1	-	TRBJ2-7	-	TGCGCCAGCAGCTTGGCAGGGGGGCGCGAGCAGTACTTC	CASSLAGGREQYF
TRBV19	-	TRBJ2-7	-	TGTGCCAGTAGTGCAAACTCCATGTACGAGCAGTACTTC	CASSANSMYEQYF
TRBV4-2	-	TRBJ2-5	-	TGTGCCAGCAGCCAAGATGGGGGGTTAAGCACAGGGGCCCAAGAGACCCAGTACTTC	CASSQDGGLSTGAQETQYF
TRBV6-5	few	TRBJ1-1	TRBD1	TGTGCCAGCAGTTCGGACAGGCAGGTTTTACACACTGAAGCTTTCTTT	CASSSDRQVLHTEAFF
TRBV5-6	-	TRBJ1-2	TRBD1	TGTGCCAGCAGCTTGGGGGACAGGGGAGGTGGTGGCTACACCTTC	CASSLGDRGGGGYTF
TRBV30	-	TRBJ2-1	-	TGTGCCTGGGGGGGACTCCTCAATGAGCAGTTCTTC	CAWGGLLNEQFF
TRBV18	-	TRBJ1-2	-	TGTGCCAGCTCACCGCAAGAGGGCCCGTCGGAGGGCTACACCTTC	CASSPQEGPSEGYTF
TRBV14	-	TRBJ1-2	TRBD1	TGTGCCAGCAGCCAAGATACAGGGGAGTTTGGCTACACCTTC	CASSQDTGEFGYTF
TRBV30	few	TRBJ1-3	-	TGTGCCTGGAGTCCCATGAGCTCATATGCTGGAAACACCATATATTTT	CAWSPMSSYAGNTIYF
TRBV6-1	few	TRBJ2-2	TRBD1	TGTGCCAGCAGTGGGCGACAGGGAACCGGGGAGCTGTTTTTT	CASSGRQGTGELFF
TRBV30	-	TRBJ1-1	-	TGTGCCTCCGCGGGTCTCGTAGGTATCCTTACTGAAGCTTTCTTT	CASAGLVGILTEAFF
TRBV9	-	TRBJ1-1	-	TGTGCCAGCAGCGTCAGTTGGCGGGACACTGAAGCTTTCTTT	CASSVSWRDTEAFF
TRBV19	-	TRBJ2-1	TRBD2	TGTGCCAGTAGTATCGGGACTAGCGGGAAATACAATGAGCAGTTCTTC	CASSIGTSGKYNEQFF
TRBV7-8	-	TRBJ2-3	-	TGTGCCAGCAGCTTAGTATCAGGGCTGATCACAGATACGCAGTATTTT	CASSLVSGLITDTQYF
TRBV2	-	TRBJ2-7	-	TGTGCCAGCAGTGATCAGGGCCTCGTGCAGTACTTC	CASSDQGLVQYF
TRBV27	-	TRBJ2-1	TRBD2	TGTGCCAGCAGTTGGGGGACTAGCGTCCGCGGTGAGCAGTTCTTC	CASSWGTSVRGEQFF
TRBV9	-	TRBJ1-3	-	TGTGCCAGCAGCGTAGCTTTGAGGATCGGAAACACCATATATTTT	CASSVALRIGNTIYF
TRBV19	-	TRBJ1-5	TRBD1	TGTGCCAGTAGTAACAGGGGAGGCAATCAGCCCCAGCATTTT	CASSNRGGNQPQHF
TRBV15	-	TRBJ1-3	-	TGTGCCACCAGCAGAGACGCCCTCGGGGGGAGTGGAAACACCATATATTTT	CATSRDALGGSGNTIYF
TRBV30	-	TRBJ2-7	-	TGTGCCTGGGCGTCGTGGATTAGCGGACGCTACGAGCAGTACTTC	CAWASWISGRYEQYF
TRBV18	-	TRBJ2-7	-	TGTGCCAGCCAAACAGGGAAAAGTGGAAACGAGCAGTACTTC	CASQTGKSGNEQYF
TRBV27	few	TRBJ2-1	TRBD2	TGTGCCAGCAGTTTATCCCGGGGGAGCGGGAGGAATAATGAGCAGTTCTTC	CASSLSRGSGRNNEQFF
TRBV6-1	few	TRBJ1-1	TRBD1	TGTGCCAGCAGTGAAGCAGGGACAGGAGGCACTGAAGCTTTCTTT	CASSEAGTGGTEAFF
TRBV28	-	TRBJ1-3	-	TGTGCCAGCCGAGCGGCGGACGGATTCTCTGGAAACACCATATATTTT	CASRAADGFSGNTIYF